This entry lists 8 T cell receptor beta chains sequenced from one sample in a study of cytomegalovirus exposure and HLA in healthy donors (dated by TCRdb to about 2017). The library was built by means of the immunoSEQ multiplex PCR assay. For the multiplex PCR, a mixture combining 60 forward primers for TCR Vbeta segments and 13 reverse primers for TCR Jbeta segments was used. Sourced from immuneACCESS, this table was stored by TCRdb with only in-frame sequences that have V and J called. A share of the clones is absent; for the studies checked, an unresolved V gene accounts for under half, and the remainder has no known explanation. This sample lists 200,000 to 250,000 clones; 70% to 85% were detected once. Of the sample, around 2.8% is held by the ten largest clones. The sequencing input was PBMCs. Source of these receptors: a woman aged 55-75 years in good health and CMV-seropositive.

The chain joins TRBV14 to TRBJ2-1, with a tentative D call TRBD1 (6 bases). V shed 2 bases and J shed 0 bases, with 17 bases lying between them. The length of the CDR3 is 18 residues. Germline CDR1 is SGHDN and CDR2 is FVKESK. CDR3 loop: CASSQRTPGQSSYNEQFF. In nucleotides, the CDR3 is TGTGCCAGCAGCCAAAGGACCCCGGGACAAAGCTCCTACAATGAGCAGTTCTTC.

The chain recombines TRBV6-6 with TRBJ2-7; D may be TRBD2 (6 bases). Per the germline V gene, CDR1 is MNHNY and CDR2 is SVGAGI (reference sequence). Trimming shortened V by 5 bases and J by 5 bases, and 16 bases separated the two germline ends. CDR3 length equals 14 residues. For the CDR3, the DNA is TGTGCCAGCAGTCCCGGCGGGACGACCCACGAGCAGTACTTC. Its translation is CASSPGGTTHEQYF.

CDR3 nucleotides: TGCGCCAGCAGCTCGACTAGCGGCTCTGACGAGCAGTACTTC. The encoded protein is CASSSTSGSDEQYF. This rearrangement joins TRBV5-1 to TRBJ2-7; the match to TRBD2 covers 9 bases. The CDR3 runs 14 residues. The germline V gene has CDR1 SGHRS and CDR2 YFSETQ. V was pared by 3 bases and J by 5 bases, with 6 bases of the junction left unmatched.

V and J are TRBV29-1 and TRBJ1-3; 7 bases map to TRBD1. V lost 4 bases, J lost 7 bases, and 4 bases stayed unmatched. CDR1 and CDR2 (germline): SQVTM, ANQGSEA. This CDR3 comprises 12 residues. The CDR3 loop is CSVGQGDNTIYF. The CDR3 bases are TGCAGCGTTGGACAGGGAGACAACACCATATATTTT.

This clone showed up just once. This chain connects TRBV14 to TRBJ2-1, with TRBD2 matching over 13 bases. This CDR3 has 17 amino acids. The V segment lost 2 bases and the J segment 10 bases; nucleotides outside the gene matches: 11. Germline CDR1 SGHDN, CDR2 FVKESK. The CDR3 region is CASSQPTRLAGGNEQFF. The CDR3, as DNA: TGTGCCAGCAGCCAACCTACAAGACTAGCGGGGGGTAACGAGCAGTTCTTC.

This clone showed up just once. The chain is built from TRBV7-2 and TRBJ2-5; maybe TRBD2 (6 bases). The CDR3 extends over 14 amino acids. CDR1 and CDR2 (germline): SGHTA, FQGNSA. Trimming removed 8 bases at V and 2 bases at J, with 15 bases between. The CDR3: CASVPSSDQETQYF. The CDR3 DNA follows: TGTGCCAGCGTACCTTCTAGCGATCAAGAGACCCAGTACTTC.

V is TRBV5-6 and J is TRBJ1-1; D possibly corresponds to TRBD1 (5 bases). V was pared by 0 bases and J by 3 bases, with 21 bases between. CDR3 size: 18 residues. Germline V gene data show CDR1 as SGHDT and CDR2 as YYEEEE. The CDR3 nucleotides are TGTGCCAGCAGCTTGGCAGGGTGGGGGGACTGGGCAGACACTGAAGCTTTCTTT. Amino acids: CASSLAGWGDWADTEAFF.

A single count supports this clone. CDR3 sequence reads: CASSGGTGDLVAGANVLTF. CDR3 in DNA: TGTGCCAGCTCCGGGGGGACAGGGGACTTGGTAGCTGGGGCCAACGTCCTGACTTTC. J is TRBJ2-6 and V is TRBV6-7, with TRBD1 matching 10 bases. TRBV6-7 is reported as an ORF; its role is uncertain. The CDR3 is 19 residues long. V lost 8 bases and J lost 2; bases outside the gene matches: 15.